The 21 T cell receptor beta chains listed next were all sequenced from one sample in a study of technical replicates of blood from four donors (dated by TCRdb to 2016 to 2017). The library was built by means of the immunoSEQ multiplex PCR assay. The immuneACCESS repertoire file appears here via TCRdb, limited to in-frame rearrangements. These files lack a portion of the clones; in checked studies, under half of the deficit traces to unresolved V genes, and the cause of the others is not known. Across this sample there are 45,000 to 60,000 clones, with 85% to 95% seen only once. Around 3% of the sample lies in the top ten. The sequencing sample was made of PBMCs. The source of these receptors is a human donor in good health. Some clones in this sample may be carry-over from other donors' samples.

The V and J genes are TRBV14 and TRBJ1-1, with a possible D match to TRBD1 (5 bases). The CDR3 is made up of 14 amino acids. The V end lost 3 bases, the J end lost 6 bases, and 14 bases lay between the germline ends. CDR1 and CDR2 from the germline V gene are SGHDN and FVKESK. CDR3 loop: CASSHPVPGAEAFF. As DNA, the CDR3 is TGTGCCAGCAGCCACCCAGTCCCGGGGGCTGAAGCTTTCTTT.

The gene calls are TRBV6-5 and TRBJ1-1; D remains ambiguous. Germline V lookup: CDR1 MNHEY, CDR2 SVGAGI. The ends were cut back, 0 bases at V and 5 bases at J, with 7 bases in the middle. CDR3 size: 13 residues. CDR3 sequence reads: CASSYSWQTEAFF. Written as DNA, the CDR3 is TGTGCCAGCAGTTACTCGTGGCAGACTGAAGCTTTCTTT.

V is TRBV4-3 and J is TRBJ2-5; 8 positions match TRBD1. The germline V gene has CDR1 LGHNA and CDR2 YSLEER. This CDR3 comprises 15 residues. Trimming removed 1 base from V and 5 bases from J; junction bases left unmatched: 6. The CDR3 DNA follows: TGCGCCAGCAGCCAAGGGACAGGGATCCTCGAGACCCAGTACTTC. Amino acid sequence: CASSQGTGILETQYF.

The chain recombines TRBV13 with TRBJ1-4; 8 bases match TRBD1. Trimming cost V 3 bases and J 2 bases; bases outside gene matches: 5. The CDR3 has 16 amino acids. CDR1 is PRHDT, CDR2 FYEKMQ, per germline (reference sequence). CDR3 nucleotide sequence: TGTGCCAGCAGCTTCGGACAGGGATCTACTAATGAAAAACTGTTTTTT. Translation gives CASSFGQGSTNEKLFF.

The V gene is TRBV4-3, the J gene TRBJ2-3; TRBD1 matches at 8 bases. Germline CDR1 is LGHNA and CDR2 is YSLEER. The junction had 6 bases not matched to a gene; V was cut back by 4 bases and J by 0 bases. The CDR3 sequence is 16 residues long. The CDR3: CASSRRDRKSTDTQYF. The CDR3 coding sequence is TGCGCCAGCAGCCGACGGGACAGGAAAAGCACAGATACGCAGTATTTT.

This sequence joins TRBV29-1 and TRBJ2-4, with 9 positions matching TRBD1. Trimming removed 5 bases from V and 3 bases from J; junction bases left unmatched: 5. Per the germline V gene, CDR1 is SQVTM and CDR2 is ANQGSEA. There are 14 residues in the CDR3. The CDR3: CSVMGGQGKNIQYF. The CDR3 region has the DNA TGCAGCGTTATGGGGGGACAGGGCAAAAACATTCAGTACTTC. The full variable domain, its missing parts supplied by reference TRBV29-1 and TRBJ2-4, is SAVISQKPSRDICQRGTSLTIQCQVDSQVTMMFWYRQQPGQSLTLIATANQGSEATYESGFVIDKFPISRPNLTFSTLTVSNMSPEDSSIYLCSVMGGQGKNIQYFGAGTRLSVL.

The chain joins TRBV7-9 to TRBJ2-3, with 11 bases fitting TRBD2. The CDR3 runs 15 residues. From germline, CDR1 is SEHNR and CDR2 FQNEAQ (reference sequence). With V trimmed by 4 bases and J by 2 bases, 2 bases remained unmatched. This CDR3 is CASSSGLADTDTQYF. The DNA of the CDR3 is TGTGCCAGCAGCTCGGGACTAGCGGACACAGATACGCAGTATTTT.

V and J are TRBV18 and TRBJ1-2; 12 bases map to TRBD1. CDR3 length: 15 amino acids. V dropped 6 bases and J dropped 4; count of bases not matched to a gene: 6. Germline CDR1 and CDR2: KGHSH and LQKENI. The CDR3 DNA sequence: TGTGCCAGCTCTCCTGGGACAGGGGGCGGCTATGGCTACACCTTC. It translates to CASSPGTGGGYGYTF.

The DNA of the CDR3 is TGTGCCAGCAGCCCCGGGGGGGAAAATGAGCAGTTCTTC. Translated: CASSPGGENEQFF. The V gene is TRBV7-8, the J gene TRBJ2-1; 8 positions agree with TRBD2. Trimming removed 5 bases from V and 7 bases from J; junction bases left unmatched: 4. This CDR3 is built from 13 residues. CDR1 and CDR2 (germline): SGHVS, FQNEAQ.

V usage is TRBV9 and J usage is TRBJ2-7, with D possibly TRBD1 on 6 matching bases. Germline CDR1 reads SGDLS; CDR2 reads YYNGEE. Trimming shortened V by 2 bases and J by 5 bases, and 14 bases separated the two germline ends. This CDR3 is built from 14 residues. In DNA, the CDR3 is TGTGCCAGCAGCGTGGAGTCCAGGGGCCACGAGCAGTACTTC. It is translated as CASSVESRGHEQYF.

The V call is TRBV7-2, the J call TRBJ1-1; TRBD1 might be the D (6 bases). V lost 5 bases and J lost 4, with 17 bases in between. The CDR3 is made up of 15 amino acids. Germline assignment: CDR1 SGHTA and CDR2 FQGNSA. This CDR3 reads CASSPDWGGGTEAFF. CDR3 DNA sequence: TGTGCCAGCAGCCCCGACTGGGGAGGGGGCACTGAAGCTTTCTTT.

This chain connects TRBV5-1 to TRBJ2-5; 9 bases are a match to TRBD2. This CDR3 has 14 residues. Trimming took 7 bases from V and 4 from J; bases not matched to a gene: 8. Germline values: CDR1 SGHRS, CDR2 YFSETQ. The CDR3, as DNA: TGCGCCAGCGGCATAGCGGGGGATGGAGAGACCCAGTACTTC. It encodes CASGIAGDGETQYF.

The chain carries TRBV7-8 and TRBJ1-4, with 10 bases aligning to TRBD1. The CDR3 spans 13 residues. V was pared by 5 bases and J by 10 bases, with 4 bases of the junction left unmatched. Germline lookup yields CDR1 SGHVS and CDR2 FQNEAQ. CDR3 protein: CASSSRTGGKLFF. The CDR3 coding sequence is TGTGCCAGCAGCAGTAGGACAGGGGGAAAACTGTTTTTT.

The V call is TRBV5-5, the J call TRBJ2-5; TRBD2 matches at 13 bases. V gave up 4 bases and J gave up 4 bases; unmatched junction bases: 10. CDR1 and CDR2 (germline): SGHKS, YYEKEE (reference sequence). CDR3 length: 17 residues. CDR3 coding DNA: TGTGCCAGCAGCGGGACTAGCGGGGAGCCCCCCCCAGAGACCCAGTACTTC. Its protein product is CASSGTSGEPPPETQYF.

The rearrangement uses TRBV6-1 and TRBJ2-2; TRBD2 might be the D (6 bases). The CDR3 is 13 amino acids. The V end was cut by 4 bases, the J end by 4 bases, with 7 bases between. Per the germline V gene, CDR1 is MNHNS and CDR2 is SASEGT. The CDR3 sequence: CASSGEATGELFF. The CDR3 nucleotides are TGTGCCAGCAGTGGGGAGGCCACCGGGGAGCTGTTTTTT.

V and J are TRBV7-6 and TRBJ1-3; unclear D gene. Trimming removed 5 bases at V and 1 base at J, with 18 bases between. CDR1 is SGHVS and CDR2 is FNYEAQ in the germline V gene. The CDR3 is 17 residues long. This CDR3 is CASSPFGRPTSGNTIYF. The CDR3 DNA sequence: TGTGCCAGCAGCCCCTTTGGCAGGCCAACATCTGGAAACACCATATATTTT.

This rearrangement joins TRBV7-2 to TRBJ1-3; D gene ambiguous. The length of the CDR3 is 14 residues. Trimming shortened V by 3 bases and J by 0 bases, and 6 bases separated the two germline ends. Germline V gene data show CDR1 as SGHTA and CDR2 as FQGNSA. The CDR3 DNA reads TGTGCCAGCAGCTTTGGCCGCTCTGGAAACACCATATATTTT. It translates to CASSFGRSGNTIYF.

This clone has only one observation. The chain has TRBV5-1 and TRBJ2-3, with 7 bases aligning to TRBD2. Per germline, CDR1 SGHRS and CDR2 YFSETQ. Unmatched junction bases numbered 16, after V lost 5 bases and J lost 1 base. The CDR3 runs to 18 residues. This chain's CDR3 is CASRPQTSWGGRTDTQYF. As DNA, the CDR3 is TGCGCCAGCAGACCGCAAACGAGTTGGGGGGGACGCACAGATACGCAGTATTTT.

The CDR3 spells CASSSDSGRVETQYF. In DNA, the CDR3 is TGTGCCAGCAGCTCGGACAGCGGGAGGGTCGAGACCCAGTACTTC. The chain links TRBV7-2 to TRBJ2-5; 10 nucleotides align to TRBD2. Germline loops: CDR1 SGHTA, CDR2 FQGNSA. The V gene end was trimmed by 4 bases and the J gene end by 5 bases; junction bases not matched to a gene: 7. CDR3 length equals 15 residues.

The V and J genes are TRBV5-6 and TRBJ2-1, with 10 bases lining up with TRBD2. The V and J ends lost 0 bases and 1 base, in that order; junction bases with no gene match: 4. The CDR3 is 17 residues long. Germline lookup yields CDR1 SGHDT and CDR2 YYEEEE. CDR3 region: CASSLAAGGPSYNEQFF. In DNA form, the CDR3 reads TGTGCCAGCAGCTTGGCAGCGGGGGGGCCGTCCTACAATGAGCAGTTCTTC. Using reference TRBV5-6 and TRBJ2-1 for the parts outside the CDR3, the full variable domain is DAGVTQSPTHLIKTRGQQVTLRCSPKSGHDTVSWYQQALGQGPQFIFQYYEEEERQRGNFPDRFSGHQFPNYSSELNVNALLLGDSALYLCASSLAAGGPSYNEQFFGPGTRLTVL.

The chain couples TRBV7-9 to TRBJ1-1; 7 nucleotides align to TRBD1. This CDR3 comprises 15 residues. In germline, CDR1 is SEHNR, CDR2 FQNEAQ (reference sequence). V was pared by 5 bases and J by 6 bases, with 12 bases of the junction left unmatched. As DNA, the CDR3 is TGTGCCAGCAGCCCCTTGGAGGGGGCAGGGGCTGAAGCTTTCTTT. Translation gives CASSPLEGAGAEAFF.